The sequence of this T cell receptor (beta chain) was determined in a study of monozygotic twins with cystic fibrosis. Across the study: Roughly 2.8 micrograms of fragmented DNA underwent 15 PCR cycles for library preparation. Findings and limits, study-wide: Unrelated CF individuals shared fewer identical clonotypes than monozygotic CF twins. Age, concordance and disease severity did not associate with shared CDR3 numbers. Median Simpson clonality of 0.0095 suggested naive T cells predominated.

Germline CDR1 is ENHRY and CDR2 is SYGVKD. This CDR3 has 13 residues. Trimming took off 7 bases at V and 4 bases at J, with 10 bases between the two ends. Repertoires were generated with immunoSEQ multiplex PCR, while TCRdb's copy carries only in-frame clones and drops some. The table includes 34,000 or so clones, 92% detected once. As for this clone: As yet, its antigen is unknown.

This clonotype originated in a girl aged 2-15 years with cystic fibrosis. The gene calls are TRBV10-3 and TRBJ2-2, with D unresolved. The sample consisted of blood. CDR3: CAITPDTTGELFF. The CDR3 DNA sequence: TGTGCCATCACCCCAGACACCACCGGGGAGCTGTTTTTT.